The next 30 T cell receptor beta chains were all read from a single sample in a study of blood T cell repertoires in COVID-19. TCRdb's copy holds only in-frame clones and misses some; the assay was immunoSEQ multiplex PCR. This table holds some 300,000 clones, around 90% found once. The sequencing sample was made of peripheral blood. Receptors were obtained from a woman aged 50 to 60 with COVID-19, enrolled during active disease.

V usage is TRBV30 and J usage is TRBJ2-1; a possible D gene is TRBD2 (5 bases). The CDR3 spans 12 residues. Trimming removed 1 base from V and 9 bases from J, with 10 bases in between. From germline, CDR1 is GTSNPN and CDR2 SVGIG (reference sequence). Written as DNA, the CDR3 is TGTGCCTGGAGTGAGGACTCCGGTGAGCAGTTCTTC. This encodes CAWSEDSGEQFF.

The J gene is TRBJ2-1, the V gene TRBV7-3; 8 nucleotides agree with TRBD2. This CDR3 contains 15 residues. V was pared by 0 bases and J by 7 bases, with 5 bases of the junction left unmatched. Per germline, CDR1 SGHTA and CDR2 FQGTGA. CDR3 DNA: TGTGCCAGCAGCTTAACTAGCGGGACTTGGAATGAGCAGTTCTTC. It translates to CASSLTSGTWNEQFF. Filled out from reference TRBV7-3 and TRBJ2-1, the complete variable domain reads GAGVSQTPSNKVTEKGKYVELRCDPISGHTALYWYRQSLGQGPEFLIYFQGTGAADDSGLPNDRFFAVRPEGSVSTLKIQRTERGDSAVYLCASSLTSGTWNEQFFGPGTRLTVL.

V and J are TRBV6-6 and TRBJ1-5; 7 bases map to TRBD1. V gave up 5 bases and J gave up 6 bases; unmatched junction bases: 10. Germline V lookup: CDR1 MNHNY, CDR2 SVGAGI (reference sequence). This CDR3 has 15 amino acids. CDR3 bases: TGTGCCAGCAGTACGGACGGGACAGTAAGTCAGCCCCAGCATTTT. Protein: CASSTDGTVSQPQHF.

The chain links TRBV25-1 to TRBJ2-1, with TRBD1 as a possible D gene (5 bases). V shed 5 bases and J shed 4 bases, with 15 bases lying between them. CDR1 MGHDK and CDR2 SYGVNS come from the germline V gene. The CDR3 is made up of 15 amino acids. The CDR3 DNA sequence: TGTGCCAGCAGTCTCCGGACACCTTCTTACAATGAGCAGTTCTTC. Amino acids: CASSLRTPSYNEQFF.

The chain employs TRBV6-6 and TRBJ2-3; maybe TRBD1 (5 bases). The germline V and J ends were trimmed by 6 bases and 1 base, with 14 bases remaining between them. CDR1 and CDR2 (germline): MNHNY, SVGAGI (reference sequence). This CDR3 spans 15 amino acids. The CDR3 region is CASRRDTTGTDTQYF. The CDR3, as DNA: TGTGCCAGCAGGCGCGATACGACAGGCACAGATACGCAGTATTTT.

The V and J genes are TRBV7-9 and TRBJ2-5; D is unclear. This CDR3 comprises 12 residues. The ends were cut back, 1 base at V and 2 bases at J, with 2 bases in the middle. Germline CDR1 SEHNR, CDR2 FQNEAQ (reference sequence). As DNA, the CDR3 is TGTGCCAGCAGCTTAGTACAAGAGACCCAGTACTTC. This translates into CASSLVQETQYF.

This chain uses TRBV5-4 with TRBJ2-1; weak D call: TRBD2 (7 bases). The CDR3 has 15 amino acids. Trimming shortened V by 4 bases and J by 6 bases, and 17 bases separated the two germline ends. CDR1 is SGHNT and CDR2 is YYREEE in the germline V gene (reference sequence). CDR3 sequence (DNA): TGTGCCAGCAGCCGATCTAGCGGAGGGGGCAATGAGCAGTTCTTC. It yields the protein CASSRSSGGGNEQFF.

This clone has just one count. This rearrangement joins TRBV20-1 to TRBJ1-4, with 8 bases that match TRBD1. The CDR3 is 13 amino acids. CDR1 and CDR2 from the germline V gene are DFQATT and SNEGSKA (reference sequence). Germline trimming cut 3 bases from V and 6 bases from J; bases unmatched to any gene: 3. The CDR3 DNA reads TGCAGTGCTAGTAGGACAGGGTATGAAAAACTGTTTTTT. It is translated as CSASRTGYEKLFF.

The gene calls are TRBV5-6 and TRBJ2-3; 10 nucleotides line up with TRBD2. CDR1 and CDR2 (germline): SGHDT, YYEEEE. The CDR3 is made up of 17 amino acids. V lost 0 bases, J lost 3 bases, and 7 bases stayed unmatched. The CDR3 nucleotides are TGTGCCAGCAGCTTGGTTAGGCTAGCGGGAGTTACAGATACGCAGTATTTT. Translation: CASSLVRLAGVTDTQYF.

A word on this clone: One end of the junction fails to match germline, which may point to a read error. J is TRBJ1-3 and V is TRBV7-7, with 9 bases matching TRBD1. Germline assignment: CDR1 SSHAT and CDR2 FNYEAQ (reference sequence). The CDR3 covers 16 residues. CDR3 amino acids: CASSPDRGALGNTIYF. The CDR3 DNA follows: TGTGCTAGCAGCCCGGACAGGGGTGCTCTTGGAAACACCATATATTTT.

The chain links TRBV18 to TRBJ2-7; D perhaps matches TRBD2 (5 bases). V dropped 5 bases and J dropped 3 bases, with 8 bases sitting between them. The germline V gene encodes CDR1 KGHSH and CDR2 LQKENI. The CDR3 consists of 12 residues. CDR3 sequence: CASSAEGYEQYF. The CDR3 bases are TGTGCCAGCTCAGCTGAGGGCTACGAGCAGTACTTC.

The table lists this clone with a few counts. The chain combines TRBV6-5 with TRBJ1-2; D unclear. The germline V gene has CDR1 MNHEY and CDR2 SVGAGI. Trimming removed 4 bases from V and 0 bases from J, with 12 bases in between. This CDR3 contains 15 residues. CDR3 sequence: CASSSGTVTNYGYTF. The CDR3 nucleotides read TGTGCCAGCAGTTCGGGAACAGTCACTAACTATGGCTACACCTTC.

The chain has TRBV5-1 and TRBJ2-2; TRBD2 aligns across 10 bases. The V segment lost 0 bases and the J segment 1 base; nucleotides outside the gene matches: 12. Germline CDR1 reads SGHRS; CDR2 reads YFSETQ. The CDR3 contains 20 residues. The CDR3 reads CASSLGLNLGLAENTGELFF. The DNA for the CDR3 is TGCGCCAGCAGCTTGGGACTCAATTTAGGACTAGCGGAGAACACCGGGGAGCTGTTTTTT. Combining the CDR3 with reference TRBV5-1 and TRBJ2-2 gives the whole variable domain KAGVTQTPRYLIKTRGQQVTLSCSPISGHRSVSWYQQTPGQGLQFLFEYFSETQRNKGNFPGRFSGRQFSNSRSEMNVSTLELGDSALYLCASSLGLNLGLAENTGELFFGEGSRLTVL.

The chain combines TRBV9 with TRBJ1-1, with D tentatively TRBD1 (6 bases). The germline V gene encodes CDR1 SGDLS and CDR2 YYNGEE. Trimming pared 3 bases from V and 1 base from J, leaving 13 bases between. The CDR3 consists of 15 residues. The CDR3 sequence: CASSAGGLQNTEAFF. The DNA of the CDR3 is TGTGCCAGCAGCGCGGGGGGCCTTCAGAACACTGAAGCTTTCTTT.

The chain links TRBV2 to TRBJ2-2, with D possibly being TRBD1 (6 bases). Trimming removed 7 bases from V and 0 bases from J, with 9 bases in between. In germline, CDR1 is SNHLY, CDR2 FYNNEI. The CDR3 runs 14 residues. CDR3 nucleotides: TGTGCCAGCAAAGACAGGACGAACACCGGGGAGCTGTTTTTT. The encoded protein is CASKDRTNTGELFF.

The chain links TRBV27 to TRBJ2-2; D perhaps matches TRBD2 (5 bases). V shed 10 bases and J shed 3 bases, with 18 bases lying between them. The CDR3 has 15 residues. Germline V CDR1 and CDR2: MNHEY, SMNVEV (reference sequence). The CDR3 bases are TGTGCCACCAAGAACCGGGGAGAGTACACCGGGGAGCTGTTTTTT. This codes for CATKNRGEYTGELFF.

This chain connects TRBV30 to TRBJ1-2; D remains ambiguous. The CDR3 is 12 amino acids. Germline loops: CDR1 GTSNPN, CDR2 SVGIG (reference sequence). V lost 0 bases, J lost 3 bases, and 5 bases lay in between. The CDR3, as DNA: TGTGCCTGGAGTGTTCGGTACTATGGCTACACCTTC. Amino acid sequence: CAWSVRYYGYTF.

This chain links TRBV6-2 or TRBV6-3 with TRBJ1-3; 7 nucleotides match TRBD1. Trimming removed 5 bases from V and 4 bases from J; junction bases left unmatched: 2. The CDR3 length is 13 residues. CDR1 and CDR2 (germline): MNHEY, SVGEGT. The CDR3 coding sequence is TGTGCCAGCAGTACAGGGGTCGGAAACACCATATATTTT. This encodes CASSTGVGNTIYF.

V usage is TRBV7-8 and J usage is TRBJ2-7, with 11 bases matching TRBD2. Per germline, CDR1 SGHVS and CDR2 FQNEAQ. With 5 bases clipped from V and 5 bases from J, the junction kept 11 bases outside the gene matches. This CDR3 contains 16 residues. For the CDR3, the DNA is TGTGCCAGCAGCCTGGCCCTAGCGGGAGGAAGGGACGAGCAGTACTTC. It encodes CASSLALAGGRDEQYF.

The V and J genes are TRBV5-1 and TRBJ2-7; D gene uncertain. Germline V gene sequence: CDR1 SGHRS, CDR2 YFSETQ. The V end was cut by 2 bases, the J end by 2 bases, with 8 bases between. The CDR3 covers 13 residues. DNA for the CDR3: TGCGCCAGCAGCTTCGACAAAGCCTACGAGCAGTACTTC. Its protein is CASSFDKAYEQYF.

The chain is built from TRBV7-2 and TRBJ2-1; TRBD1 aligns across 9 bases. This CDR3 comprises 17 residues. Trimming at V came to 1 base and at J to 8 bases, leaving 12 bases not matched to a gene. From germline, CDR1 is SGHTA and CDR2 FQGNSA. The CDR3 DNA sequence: TGTGCCAGCAGCTTAGGCTTTGGGCGGGACAGGGACCATGAGCAGTTCTTC. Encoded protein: CASSLGFGRDRDHEQFF.

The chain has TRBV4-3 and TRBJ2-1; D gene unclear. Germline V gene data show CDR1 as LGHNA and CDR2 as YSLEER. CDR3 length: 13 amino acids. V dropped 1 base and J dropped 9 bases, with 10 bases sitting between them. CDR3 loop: CASSQVLVGEQFF. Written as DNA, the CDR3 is TGCGCCAGCAGCCAAGTATTGGTCGGTGAGCAGTTCTTC.

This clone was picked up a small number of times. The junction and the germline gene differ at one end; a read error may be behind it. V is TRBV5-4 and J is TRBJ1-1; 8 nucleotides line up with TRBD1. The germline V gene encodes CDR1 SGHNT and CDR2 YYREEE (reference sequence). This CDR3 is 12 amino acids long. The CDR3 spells CAGRGQNTEAFF. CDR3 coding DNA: TGTGCCGGCAGGGGGCAGAACACTGAAGCTTTCTTT.

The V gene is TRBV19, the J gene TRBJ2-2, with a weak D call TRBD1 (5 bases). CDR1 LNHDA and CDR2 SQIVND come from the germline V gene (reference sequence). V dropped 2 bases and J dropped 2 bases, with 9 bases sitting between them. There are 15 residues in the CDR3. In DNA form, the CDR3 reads TGTGCCAGTAGTATAAGGGGTATAAACACCGGGGAGCTGTTTTTT. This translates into CASSIRGINTGELFF.

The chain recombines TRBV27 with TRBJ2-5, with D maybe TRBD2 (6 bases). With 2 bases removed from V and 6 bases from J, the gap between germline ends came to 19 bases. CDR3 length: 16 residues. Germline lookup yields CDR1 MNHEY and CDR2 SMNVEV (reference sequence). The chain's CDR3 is CASSLRRSSGDQTQYF. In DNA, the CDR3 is TGTGCCAGCAGTTTACGTCGGTCTTCGGGGGATCAGACCCAGTACTTC.

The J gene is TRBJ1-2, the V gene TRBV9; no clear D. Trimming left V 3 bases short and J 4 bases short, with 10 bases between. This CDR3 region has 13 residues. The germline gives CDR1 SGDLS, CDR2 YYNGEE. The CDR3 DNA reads TGTGCCAGCAGCGGTGGTTGGGCCTATGGCTACACCTTC. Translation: CASSGGWAYGYTF.

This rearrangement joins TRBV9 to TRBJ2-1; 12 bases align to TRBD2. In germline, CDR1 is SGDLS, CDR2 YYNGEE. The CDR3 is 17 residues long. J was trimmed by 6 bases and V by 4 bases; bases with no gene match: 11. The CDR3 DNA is TGTGCCAGCAGCCTGGGACTAGCGGGTCTCCTAGGCAATGAGCAGTTCTTC. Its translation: CASSLGLAGLLGNEQFF. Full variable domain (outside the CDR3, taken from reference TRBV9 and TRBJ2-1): DSGVTQTPKHLITATGQRVTLRCSPRSGDLSVYWYQQSLDQGLQFLIQYYNGEERAKGNILERFSAQQFPDLHSELNLSSLELGDSALYFCASSLGLAGLLGNEQFFGPGTRLTVL.

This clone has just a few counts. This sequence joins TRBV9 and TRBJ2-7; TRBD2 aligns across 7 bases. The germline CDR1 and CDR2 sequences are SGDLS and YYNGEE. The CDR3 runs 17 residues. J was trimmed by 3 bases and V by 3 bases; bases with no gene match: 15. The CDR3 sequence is CASSAGRDGRDVYEQYF. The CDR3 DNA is TGTGCCAGCAGCGCTGGGAGGGACGGGAGAGATGTCTACGAGCAGTACTTC.

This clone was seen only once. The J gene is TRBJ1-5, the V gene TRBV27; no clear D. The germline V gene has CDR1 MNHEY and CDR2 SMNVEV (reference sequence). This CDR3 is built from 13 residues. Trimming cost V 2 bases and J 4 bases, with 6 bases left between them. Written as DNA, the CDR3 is TGTGCCAGCAGTTTACTAGTGAATCAGCCCCAGCATTTT. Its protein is CASSLLVNQPQHF.

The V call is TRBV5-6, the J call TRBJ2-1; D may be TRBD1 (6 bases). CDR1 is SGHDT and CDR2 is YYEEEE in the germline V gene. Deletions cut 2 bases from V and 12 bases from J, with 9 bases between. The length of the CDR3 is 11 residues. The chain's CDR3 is CASSFGQLQFF. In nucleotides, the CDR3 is TGTGCCAGCAGCTTCGGACAGTTGCAGTTCTTC.